This T cell receptor beta chain was identified in a study of blood T cell repertoires in COVID-19. Method: immunoSEQ multiplex PCR; TCRdb's copy keeps in-frame clones and lacks some. The sample contains about 60,000 clones, around 80% of which appear only once. The sequenced material came from peripheral blood. The TCR sequence derives from a human donor in a cohort sampled during active COVID-19.

The DNA for the CDR3 is TGCGCCAGCAGCCAAGATGGCGGGGGGCCTTACTATGGCTACACCTTC. Translation: CASSQDGGGPYYGYTF. V usage is TRBV4-3 and J usage is TRBJ1-2, with D possibly TRBD1 on 6 matching bases. This CDR3 has 16 amino acids. Germline V gene sequence: CDR1 LGHNA, CDR2 YSLEER. Trimming removed 0 bases from V and 3 bases from J, with 14 bases in between.